The present T cell receptor (beta chain) was sequenced within a study of graft-versus-host responses after intestinal transplantation (dated by TCRdb to the early 2020s). General notes on the study: The transplants that recipients received were multivisceral, liver-intestinal, or isolated intestinal. Instead of going to the commercial service, samples from a few later patients were sequenced in-house on an Illumina MiSeq and processed with MiXCR. Alloreactive clones were identified by sequencing pre-transplant mixed lymphocyte reaction products and comparing them with unstimulated pre-transplant donor and recipient T cells. After intestinal transplantation, graft-versus-host and host-versus-graft alloreactive T cell clones in the graft, circulation and bone marrow were tracked using bulk TCR-beta CDR3 sequencing. A peak of at least 4% donor T cells among recipient peripheral blood mononuclear cells was the definition used for donor T cell macrochimerism. Every recipient was given anti-thymocyte globulin induction, then maintenance tacrolimus and steroids for about three years. Of the 20 to 25 intestinal transplant recipients enrolled in the cohort, one of whom was a retransplant, a few patients without pretransplant specimens were excluded.

What the time point label conveys for this sample: cells obtained before transplantation from donor or recipient. CD3+CD4+ and CD3+CD8+ populations were FACS-sorted from unstimulated pre-transplant donor and recipient cells taken from spleen or lymph nodes. Library preparation employed the immunoSEQ multiplex PCR assay. For most patients, genomic DNA was isolated using the Qiagen DNeasy Blood and Tissue Kit and was shipped frozen to Adaptive Biotechnologies for TCR sequencing. For most patients, high-throughput TCR-beta CDR3 sequencing of genomic DNA was performed by Adaptive Biotechnologies. In the source study's methods: Adaptive's ImmunoSEQ software supplied the TCR sequencing data for 15 to 20 patients, while MiXCR and VDJtools were used to process a few other patients. To correct CD4 versus CD8 sorting errors, sequences present in both subsets at a frequency ratio below 5:1 were removed. CDR3 nucleotide sequences shared between donor and recipient were removed because their origin could not be assigned. To be classed as alloreactive, a clone needed at least 2-fold expansion over unstimulated cells and a minimum CFSE-low frequency of 0.002% (template counts) or 0.001% (read counts). A clone was considered mappable if detected in the sequenced pre-transplant spleen, lymph node, or MLR CFSE-low populations of the donor or recipient. The cumulative frequency of alloreactive clones was calculated as a percentage of all sequences, weighted by copy number. The table comes from immuneACCESS by way of TCRdb, which keeps in-frame sequences with V and J called. Part of the clones is missing from these tables; in studies checked, under half for an unresolved V gene and the rest for unknown reasons. The V and J calls and the clone size are those of that table, but D and trimming were determined from the DNA. The sample data list over 90,000 clones, and roughly 91% of these were observed just once. The ten largest clones represent under 0.2% of the sample.

As concerns this clone: What antigen it recognizes has not been identified. There are no base qualities to consult, and no much larger clone falls within one base.

Overall results and qualifications from the work: Early after transplant, declines in HvG clones were associated with peak levels of circulating GvH clones. Patients with donor T cell macrochimerism had high GvH to HvG T cell clonal ratios in their allografts. The conclusions were limited by the relatively low number and heterogeneity of the intestinal transplant patients. GvH clones were detected in recipient bone marrow, and some of these GvH clones were observed earlier in ileal mucosa or blood, consistent with an intestinal mucosal origin.

The cysteine opens and the phenylalanine closes a CDR3 of 13 amino acids. The only DNA kept is the CDR3, 39 bases in frame from the first base. The germline V gene provides CDR1 KGHSH and CDR2 LQKENI. V is pruned by 6 bases and J by 6 bases, leaving 7 bases of the junction without a gene match. Material: unstimulated CD4+ T cells sorted from spleen or lymph node cells, obtained before transplant. The clonotype was recovered from a human donor who was the organ donor for an intestinal transplant. The chain is encoded by TRBV18 joined to TRBJ1-2; a stretch of 7 junction bases matches TRBD1. The CDR3 protein sequence reads: CASSLGTDHGYTF. The DNA sequence is given as TGTGCCAGCTCCCTCGGGACAGACCATGGCTACACCTTC.